This T cell receptor (beta chain) was sequenced for a study of Graves' ophthalmopathy and Graves' hyperthyroidism. Overall study findings and caveats: Blood also contained most of the expanded thyroid clonotypes above 0.001 frequency.

This clonotype has at least ten counts. Its antigen is unidentified. CDR3 length equals 17 residues. The germline V and J ends were trimmed by 2 bases and 0 bases, with 11 bases remaining between them. Germline CDR1 reads MNHEY; CDR2 reads SVGAGI. The TCR beta CDR3 regions underwent amplification from RNA transcripts. First-round RT-PCR employed HTBI primers, with a second-round multiplex PCR after it. Via MiXCR, TCRdb re-called the multiplex PCR reads, giving one row per CDR3 protein. The table shows about 620,000 distinct CDR3 sequences, with about a fifth occurring only once. The chain uses TRBV6-5 and TRBJ1-6; maybe TRBD1 (6 bases). The material sequenced was peripheral blood. This receptor was identified in a woman between 18 and 30 years old with stable Graves' hyperthyroidism. Some clones in this sample may be carry-over from other donors' samples. The CDR3 protein is CASSYIGQSSYNSPLHF. The CDR3 nucleotides are TGTGCCAGCAGTTACATCGGACAGAGCTCCTATAATTCACCCCTCCACTTT.